This entry lists 25 T cell receptor beta chains sequenced from one sample in a study of blood T cell repertoires in COVID-19. Only in-frame clones appear in the TCRdb table, and some are missing; sequencing was by immunoSEQ multiplex PCR. This table has approximately 24,000 clones, around 86% appearing once. The sample taken for sequencing was peripheral blood. These receptors all stem from a man aged 45-60 years with active COVID-19.

This sequence joins TRBV5-1 and TRBJ2-2; the D gene is possibly TRBD1 (6 bases). CDR3 size: 16 residues. Germline CDR1 reads SGHRS; CDR2 reads YFSETQ. V was shortened by 4 bases and J by 2 bases, with 15 bases between the two germline ends. The CDR3 here is CASSTTGTVNTGELFF. As DNA, the CDR3 is TGCGCCAGCAGCACAACAGGGACGGTAAACACCGGGGAGCTGTTTTTT.

The chain employs TRBV27 and TRBJ2-4, with D possibly matching TRBD1 (9 bases). The germline V and J ends were trimmed by 11 bases and 7 bases, with 15 bases remaining between them. The CDR3 extends over 12 amino acids. CDR1 and CDR2 from the germline V gene are MNHEY and SMNVEV (reference sequence). CDR3 sequence (DNA): TGTGCCGGCGGGGGGACAGGGAACATTCAGTACTTC. It translates to CAGGGTGNIQYF.

The V and J genes are TRBV14 and TRBJ1-2; 8 bases fit TRBD1. This CDR3 region has 15 residues. V was pared by 3 bases and J by 4 bases, with 7 bases of the junction left unmatched. Germline values: CDR1 SGHDN, CDR2 FVKESK. CDR3 sequence: CASSQRQGSIYGYTF. The CDR3 DNA is TGTGCCAGCAGCCAGAGACAGGGGTCGATCTATGGCTACACCTTC. Supplemented by reference TRBV14 and TRBJ1-2, the full variable domain reads EAGVTQFPSHSVIEKGQTVTLRCDPISGHDNLYWYRRVMGKEIKFLLHFVKESKQDESGMPNNRFLAERTGGTYSTLKVQPAELEDSGVYFCASSQRQGSIYGYTFGSGTRLTVV.

The chain uses TRBV28 and TRBJ2-7; no firm D call. The germline V gene encodes CDR1 MDHEN and CDR2 SYDVKM. The CDR3 covers 14 residues. V was pared by 3 bases and J by 6 bases, with 15 bases between. The CDR3 reads CASSFSLSSGEQYF. The CDR3 coding sequence is TGTGCCAGCAGTTTTTCACTTTCGAGTGGCGAGCAGTACTTC.

The chain combines TRBV4-3 with TRBJ2-1; 12 bases align to TRBD2. Germline V CDR1 and CDR2: LGHNA, YSLEER. Losses at the gene ends were 2 bases for V and 2 bases for J; bases not matched to a gene: 7. This CDR3 is built from 18 residues. CDR3 DNA sequence: TGCGCCAGCAGCCAACAGGGGGCTAGCGGGAGGGCCTACAATGAGCAGTTCTTC. It is translated as CASSQQGASGRAYNEQFF.

The chain links TRBV4-3 to TRBJ2-7; D is possibly TRBD2 (6 bases). The CDR3 covers 15 residues. Trimming cost V 0 bases and J 4 bases, with 13 bases left between them. Germline assignment: CDR1 LGHNA and CDR2 YSLEER. CDR3 region: CASSQDSGDGYEQYF. As DNA, the CDR3 is TGCGCCAGCAGCCAAGATTCGGGGGACGGTTACGAGCAGTACTTC.

The rearrangement uses TRBV9 and TRBJ1-3; TRBD1 is a possible D gene (6 bases). Germline loops: CDR1 SGDLS, CDR2 YYNGEE. The germline V and J ends were trimmed by 5 bases and 0 bases, with 18 bases remaining between them. The CDR3 totals 17 residues. CDR3 DNA: TGTGCCAGCAGTTGGTTGGGGGGGCCGATCTCTGGAAACACCATATATTTT. It specifies CASSWLGGPISGNTIYF. Full variable domain (missing parts from reference TRBV9 and TRBJ1-3): DSGVTQTPKHLITATGQRVTLRCSPRSGDLSVYWYQQSLDQGLQFLIQYYNGEERAKGNILERFSAQQFPDLHSELNLSSLELGDSALYFCASSWLGGPISGNTIYFGEGSWLTVV.

The J gene is TRBJ2-6, the V gene TRBV4-1, with D possibly matching TRBD1 (6 bases). Germline V lookup: CDR1 MGHRA, CDR2 YSYEKL. The CDR3 is 20 amino acids. The V end lost 0 bases, the J end lost 0 bases, and 18 bases lay between the germline ends. The DNA for the CDR3 is TGCGCCAGCAGCCAAGAGATCCTGGGGGCAGGGACCTCTGGGGCCAACGTCCTGACTTTC. Translation: CASSQEILGAGTSGANVLTF.

In its sample, this clone was seen once. The V gene is TRBV5-6, the J gene TRBJ2-1, with a weak D call TRBD2 (6 bases). This CDR3 has 15 residues. V shed 0 bases and J shed 9 bases, with 16 bases lying between them. Germline-derived CDR1 and CDR2 are SGHDT and YYEEEE. The CDR3 is CASSLGLVTQGEQFF. The CDR3 DNA reads TGTGCCAGCAGCTTGGGACTAGTCACTCAGGGTGAGCAGTTCTTC.

This sequence joins TRBV27 and TRBJ2-5; TRBD2 aligns across 8 bases. CDR1 is MNHEY and CDR2 is SMNVEV in the germline V gene (reference sequence). The CDR3 is 15 amino acids. J was trimmed by 5 bases and V by 3 bases; bases with no gene match: 8. CDR3 protein: CASSFFRGGGETQYF. For the CDR3, the DNA is TGTGCCAGCAGTTTTTTCAGGGGCGGGGGGGAGACCCAGTACTTC.

The V and J genes are TRBV6-4 and TRBJ2-1, with TRBD2 matching 10 bases. Trimming removed 3 bases from V and 6 bases from J; junction bases left unmatched: 5. The CDR3 is 15 residues long. Per germline, CDR1 MRHNA and CDR2 SNTAGT. The CDR3 reads CASSESGGASNEQFF. The CDR3 DNA follows: TGTGCCAGCAGTGAAAGCGGGGGGGCCTCCAATGAGCAGTTCTTC.

This clone was counted only a few times. The rearrangement joins TRBV10-3 to TRBJ1-3; D call uncertain. This CDR3 is built from 13 residues. Trimming left V 10 bases short and J 2 bases short, with 12 bases between. The germline gives CDR1 ENHRY, CDR2 SYGVKD. The CDR3 sequence is CATLLGPGNTIYF. The CDR3 region has the DNA TGTGCCACCCTTCTTGGGCCTGGAAACACCATATATTTT.

The gene calls are TRBV18 and TRBJ1-2; no clear D. The germline V gene encodes CDR1 KGHSH and CDR2 LQKENI. This CDR3 comprises 18 residues. The V and J ends lost 6 bases and 0 bases respectively, with 23 bases between them. The CDR3 region is CASSQRQIGQNTNYGYTF. DNA of the CDR3: TGTGCCAGCTCCCAGCGTCAGATTGGTCAGAACACTAACTATGGCTACACCTTC.

This clone was counted only a few times. V is TRBV6-5 and J is TRBJ1-5; 7 positions match TRBD1. The germline CDR1 and CDR2 sequences are MNHEY and SVGAGI. The CDR3 spans 14 residues. V was pared by 5 bases and J by 7 bases, with 8 bases of the junction left unmatched. CDR3 bases: TGTGCCAGCAGTCGCACAGGGGACCGGCAGCCCCAGCATTTT. Translated: CASSRTGDRQPQHF.

The J gene is TRBJ1-1, the V gene TRBV7-9, with D possibly TRBD1 on 5 matching bases. CDR1 is SEHNR and CDR2 is FQNEAQ in the germline V gene (reference sequence). V was trimmed by 1 base and J by 2 bases, leaving 8 bases between them. The CDR3 length is 14 residues. The CDR3 DNA is TGTGCCAGCAGCTTAGGACAGACAAACACTGAAGCTTTCTTT. It is translated as CASSLGQTNTEAFF.

This clone was observed a single time. The CDR3 spells CASSAPGTAGDQPQHF. CDR3 nucleotide sequence: TGTGCCAGCAGTGCCCCCGGGACAGCGGGAGATCAGCCCCAGCATTTT. The chain combines TRBV25-1 with TRBJ1-5; TRBD1 agrees at 7 bases. Losses at the gene ends were 4 bases for V and 5 bases for J; bases not matched to a gene: 11. The CDR3 covers 16 residues. The V gene's germline CDR1 is MGHDK and CDR2 SYGVNS.

The genes are TRBV28 and TRBJ1-6; D perhaps matches TRBD1 (5 bases). The germline V gene encodes CDR1 MDHEN and CDR2 SYDVKM. The CDR3 length is 15 residues. V lost 3 bases and J lost 7, with 13 bases in between. CDR3 DNA sequence: TGTGCCAGCAGTTTTTTGAAGGGGCACAATTCACCCCTCCACTTT. Its translation: CASSFLKGHNSPLHF.

The table lists this clone with a count of one. The chain links TRBV18 to TRBJ2-7; TRBD1 agrees at 7 bases. V gave up 6 bases and J gave up 0 bases; unmatched junction bases: 2. The CDR3 covers 13 residues. Germline CDR1 is KGHSH and CDR2 is LQKENI. CDR3 in DNA: TGTGCCAGCTCGCAGGGGGTCTCCTACGAGCAGTACTTC. This codes for CASSQGVSYEQYF.

The V gene is TRBV30, the J gene TRBJ1-5; no clear D. The CDR3 extends over 14 amino acids. CDR1 GTSNPN and CDR2 SVGIG come from the germline V gene (reference sequence). Trimming stripped 2 bases from V and 1 base from J, with 9 bases between. The CDR3 region is CAWSPDWSNQPQHF. CDR3 nucleotide sequence: TGTGCCTGGAGTCCTGACTGGAGCAATCAGCCCCAGCATTTT.

This clone was picked up one time. The chain has TRBV7-3 and TRBJ2-3, with 7 positions matching TRBD2. Germline V CDR1 and CDR2: SGHTA, FQGTGA. CDR3 size: 15 residues. V gave up 3 bases and J gave up 5 bases; unmatched junction bases: 8. CDR3 DNA sequence: TGTGCCAGCAGCTTCACCAGCGGGATCGAAGATACGCAGTATTTT. This gives the protein CASSFTSGIEDTQYF.

This chain joins TRBV2 and TRBJ1-1; D unresolved. The germline CDR1 and CDR2 sequences are SNHLY and FYNNEI. The CDR3 has 16 residues. V lost 4 bases to trimming and J lost 0 bases, with 15 bases between them. DNA for the CDR3: TGTGCCAGCAGTGCGCAGCGGAGTGGGATGAACACTGAAGCTTTCTTT. Amino acids: CASSAQRSGMNTEAFF. Full variable domain (outside the CDR3, taken from reference TRBV2 and TRBJ1-1): EPEVTQTPSHQVTQMGQEVILRCVPISNHLYFYWYRQILGQKVEFLVSFYNNEISEKSEIFDDQFSVERPDGSNFTLKIRSTKLEDSAMYFCASSAQRSGMNTEAFFGQGTRLTVV.

V is TRBV11-3 and J is TRBJ2-7, with unresolved D. The CDR3 runs 12 residues. V dropped 0 bases and J dropped 4 bases, with 4 bases sitting between them. Germline CDR1 SGHNT, CDR2 YENEEA. The CDR3 nucleotides read TGTGCCAGCAGCTTAGACAGGTACGAGCAGTACTTC. Residues: CASSLDRYEQYF.

The J gene is TRBJ2-7, the V gene TRBV5-1, with 7 positions matching TRBD1. There are 14 residues in the CDR3. Germline V CDR1 and CDR2: SGHRS, YFSETQ. V lost 4 bases to trimming and J lost 2 bases; unmatched junction nucleotides: 6. Here the CDR3 reads CASSLGTVAYEQYF. DNA for the CDR3: TGCGCCAGCAGCCTTGGGACAGTTGCCTACGAGCAGTACTTC.

This clone occurred once. The V call is TRBV6-2 or TRBV6-3, the J call TRBJ1-5, with 9 bases fitting TRBD1. Germline trimming cut 4 bases from V and 2 bases from J; bases unmatched to any gene: 0. The germline V gene has CDR1 MNHEY and CDR2 SVGEGT. CDR3 length: 14 residues. CDR3 loop: CASSWTGGNQPQHF. The CDR3 bases are TGTGCCAGCAGTTGGACAGGGGGCAATCAGCCCCAGCATTTT.

The sample holds one count of this clone. This chain connects TRBV28 to TRBJ2-7; 9 nucleotides line up with TRBD1. The V segment lost 2 bases and the J segment 1 base; nucleotides outside the gene matches: 3. The germline V gene has CDR1 MDHEN and CDR2 SYDVKM. The CDR3 sequence is 15 residues long. CDR3 protein: CASSLTGGDSYEQYF. In DNA, the CDR3 is TGTGCCAGCAGTTTAACAGGGGGCGATTCCTACGAGCAGTACTTC.